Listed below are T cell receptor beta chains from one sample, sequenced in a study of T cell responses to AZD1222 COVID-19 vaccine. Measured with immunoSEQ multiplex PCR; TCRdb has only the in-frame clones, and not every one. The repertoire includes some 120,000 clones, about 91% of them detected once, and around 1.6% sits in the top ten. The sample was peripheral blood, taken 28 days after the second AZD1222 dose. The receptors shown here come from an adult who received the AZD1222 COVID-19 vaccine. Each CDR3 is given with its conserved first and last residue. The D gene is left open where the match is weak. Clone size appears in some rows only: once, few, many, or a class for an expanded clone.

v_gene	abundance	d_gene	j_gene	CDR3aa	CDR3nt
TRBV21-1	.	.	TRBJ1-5	CASSKKTRDWAQHF	TGTGCCAGCAGCAAGAAGACCCGAGACTGGGCCCAGCATTTT
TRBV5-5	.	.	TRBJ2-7	CASSLEADVSSYEQYF	TGTGCCAGCAGCTTGGAAGCGGACGTAAGTTCCTACGAGCAGTACTTC
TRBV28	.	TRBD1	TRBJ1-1	CASKVDRDTEAFF	TGTGCCAGCAAGGTGGACAGGGACACTGAAGCTTTCTTT
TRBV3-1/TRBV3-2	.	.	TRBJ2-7	CASSQGTKKFYEQYF	TGTGCCAGCAGCCAAGGGACCAAGAAGTTCTACGAGCAGTACTTC
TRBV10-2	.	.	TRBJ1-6	CASSLAGDFSPLHF	TGCGCCAGCAGCCTTGCAGGGGATTTCTCACCCCTCCACTTT
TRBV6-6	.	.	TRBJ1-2	CASSQDPGRAGYTF	TGTGCCAGCAGTCAAGATCCGGGCCGGGCTGGCTACACCTTC
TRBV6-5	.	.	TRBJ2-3	CASDRLSTDTQYF	TGTGCCAGCGACAGGCTTAGCACAGATACGCAGTATTTT
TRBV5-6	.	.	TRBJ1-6	CASSSRPGPNNSPLHF	TGTGCCAGCAGCTCCCGTCCGGGACCGAATAATTCACCCCTCCACTTT
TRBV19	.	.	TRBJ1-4	CASSIGRSTNEKLFF	TGTGCCAGTAGTATCGGACGGTCAACTAATGAAAAACTGTTTTTT
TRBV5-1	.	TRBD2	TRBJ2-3	CASSPRTSGSGTDTQYF	TGCGCCAGCAGCCCTAGGACTAGCGGGAGTGGCACAGATACGCAGTATTTT
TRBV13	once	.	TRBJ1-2	CASSSAGLEVYGYTF	TGTGCCAGCAGCTCAGCGGGGCTCGAGGTCTATGGCTACACCTTC
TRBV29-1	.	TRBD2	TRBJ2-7	CSVTSTSGSYEQYF	TGCAGCGTAACAAGTACTAGCGGGAGCTACGAGCAGTACTTC
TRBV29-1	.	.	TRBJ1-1	CSVDGVGGFGAFF	TGCAGCGTCGACGGTGTGGGGGGGTTTGGAGCTTTCTTT
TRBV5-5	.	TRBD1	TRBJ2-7	CASSQTRDRGREQYF	TGTGCCAGCAGCCAAACTAGGGACAGGGGGCGCGAGCAGTACTTC
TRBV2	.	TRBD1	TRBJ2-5	CASKWDRGYFQETQYF	TGTGCCAGCAAATGGGACAGGGGGTACTTCCAAGAGACCCAGTACTTC
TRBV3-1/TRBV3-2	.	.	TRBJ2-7	CASSQGSLSYEQYF	TGTGCCAGCAGCCAAGGGAGTCTCTCCTACGAGCAGTACTTC
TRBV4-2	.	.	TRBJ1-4	CASSHISGGLRKLFF	TGTGCCAGCAGCCATATATCCGGGGGCCTGAGAAAACTGTTTTTT
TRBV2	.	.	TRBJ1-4	CASSVLWGNEKLFF	TGTGCCAGCAGTGTGTTATGGGGTAACGAAAAACTGTTTTTT
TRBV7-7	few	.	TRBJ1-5	CASSLKSAQVLTQHF	TGTGCTAGCAGCTTAAAGTCCGCACAAGTGCTCACCCAGCATTTT
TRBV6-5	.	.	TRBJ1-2	CASRTGERGYTF	TGTGCCAGCAGAACGGGGGAGCGTGGCTACACCTTC